Detailed here is one T cell receptor beta chain. The data belong to a study of blood T cell repertoires in COVID-19. Whole-study context: Donors in the United States, Italy and Spain gave samples during acute or convalescent COVID-19. The analysed material was cDNA or gDNA that came from T cells, B-cell-depleted T cells, or PBMCs.

V trimming: 2 bases; J trimming: 4 bases; junction bases outside the gene matches: 2. The CDR3 runs 14 residues. Germline V gene data show CDR1 as SGHTA and CDR2 as FQGNSA. It was during active infection that Seattle patients were enrolled and then longitudinally followed. The authors' processing: Reference gene primer amplification in the assay estimated nucleated cell counts. Only in-frame clones appear in the TCRdb table, and some are missing; sequencing was by immunoSEQ multiplex PCR. The DNA was the basis for D and trimming; V, J and clone size are from that table. Among 81,000 or so clones listed, roughly 85% were seen once.

The genes are TRBV7-2 and TRBJ1-1; the match to TRBD1 covers 9 bases. This sequence originates from a man in his forties or fifties with COVID-19, enrolled during active disease. Source material: peripheral blood. CDR3 in amino acids: CASSLTGGFTEAFF. In DNA, the CDR3 is TGTGCCAGCAGCTTAACAGGGGGCTTCACTGAAGCTTTCTTT.